These 32 T cell receptor beta chains were sequenced from one sample in a study of blood T cell repertoires in COVID-19. Measured with immunoSEQ multiplex PCR; TCRdb has only the in-frame clones, and not every one. The sample has approximately 150,000 clones, 65% to 90% seen once. Sequencing was performed on peripheral blood. The source is a human donor in a cohort sampled during active COVID-19.

The chain links TRBV7-2 to TRBJ2-2; D not resolved. Germline assignment: CDR1 SGHTA and CDR2 FQGNSA. The CDR3 runs 14 residues. V was shortened by 1 base and J by 7 bases, with 10 bases between the two germline ends. The CDR3 DNA follows: TGTGCCAGCAGCTTAGAGTCGGCGGTCGGGGAGCTGTTTTTT. It is translated as CASSLESAVGELFF.

The J gene is TRBJ2-4, the V gene TRBV6-2 or TRBV6-3; 7 bases map to TRBD1. Germline V gene sequence: CDR1 MNHEY, CDR2 SVGEGT. The V segment lost 5 bases and the J segment 4 bases; nucleotides outside the gene matches: 11. CDR3 length equals 16 residues. CDR3 DNA: TGTGCCAGCAGTACTACCGGGACAGCCGGGAAAAACATTCAGTACTTC. Translating gives CASSTTGTAGKNIQYF.

This clone was found a few times. V is TRBV7-3 and J is TRBJ2-7; 11 positions match TRBD2. Germline V gene data show CDR1 as SGHTA and CDR2 as FQGTGA. J was trimmed by 5 bases and V by 2 bases; bases with no gene match: 8. There are 16 residues in the CDR3. CDR3 bases: TGTGCCAGCAGCTTACCCACTAGCGGGAGCCCCCACGAGCAGTACTTC. Translating gives CASSLPTSGSPHEQYF.

The chain employs TRBV7-2 and TRBJ2-1; D perhaps matches TRBD2 (6 bases). The CDR3 is made up of 15 amino acids. V was pared by 1 base and J by 4 bases, with 11 bases between. Germline CDR1 SGHTA, CDR2 FQGNSA. Here the CDR3 reads CASSLGGSGYNEQFF. The CDR3 bases are TGTGCCAGCAGCTTAGGGGGTAGCGGATACAATGAGCAGTTCTTC.

The chain carries TRBV19 and TRBJ2-5; maybe TRBD1 (6 bases). Germline V gene data show CDR1 as LNHDA and CDR2 as SQIVND (reference sequence). With 4 bases removed from V and 1 base from J, the gap between germline ends came to 13 bases. There are 15 residues in the CDR3. CDR3 amino acids: CASSRETGTQETQYF. In DNA form, the CDR3 reads TGTGCCAGTAGTAGAGAAACAGGGACCCAAGAGACCCAGTACTTC.

This chain connects TRBV18 to TRBJ2-7, with 13 positions matching TRBD2. Germline CDR1 reads KGHSH; CDR2 reads LQKENI. The CDR3 has 16 amino acids. Trimming cost V 3 bases and J 6 bases; bases outside gene matches: 8. CDR3 protein: CASSPPTSGRGIEQYF. The DNA for the CDR3 is TGTGCCAGCTCACCGCCTACTAGCGGGAGGGGTATCGAGCAGTACTTC.

This clone was counted a few times. This chain joins TRBV28 and TRBJ1-1, with D tentatively TRBD1 (5 bases). The V gene lost 1 base and the J gene lost 7 bases, with 16 bases spanning the gap. From germline, CDR1 is MDHEN and CDR2 SYDVKM. The CDR3 length is 15 residues. This CDR3 is CASSLSWGDRGEAFF. CDR3 in DNA: TGTGCCAGCAGTTTATCGTGGGGGGACCGGGGTGAAGCTTTCTTT. The full variable domain, in which reference TRBV28 and TRBJ1-1 provide the parts outside the CDR3, is DVKVTQSSRYLVKRTGEKVFLECVQDMDHENMFWYRQDPGLGLRLIYFSYDVKMKEKGDIPEGYSVSREKKERFSLILESASTNQTSMYLCASSLSWGDRGEAFFGQGTRLTVV.

V usage is TRBV6-2 or TRBV6-3 and J usage is TRBJ2-2, with a tentative D call TRBD2 (7 bases). This CDR3 comprises 16 residues. Trimming took 0 bases from V and 7 from J, leaving 15 bases between them. Germline assignment: CDR1 MNHEY and CDR2 SVGEGT. In nucleotides, the CDR3 is TGTGCCAGCAGTTACTCACAGGGAGGGGGAGTCGGGGAGCTGTTTTTT. It translates to CASSYSQGGGVGELFF.

In its sample, this clone was seen a few times. This chain links TRBV27 with TRBJ2-7, with D possibly matching TRBD1 (5 bases). The CDR3 loop spans 14 amino acids. The germline gives CDR1 MNHEY, CDR2 SMNVEV (reference sequence). The ends were cut back, 2 bases at V and 3 bases at J, with 11 bases in the middle. The CDR3 region has the DNA TGTGCCAGCAGTTTAGAAGGACAACACTACGAGCAGTACTTC. It encodes CASSLEGQHYEQYF.

This clone has only one observation. The V gene is TRBV4-2, the J gene TRBJ2-5; 12 bases map to TRBD2. The CDR3 has 18 amino acids. With 0 bases clipped from V and 4 bases from J, the junction kept 9 bases outside the gene matches. Germline V lookup: CDR1 LGHNA, CDR2 YNFKEQ. The CDR3 DNA sequence: TGTGCCAGCAGCCAAGATTTTTCGACTAGCGGGAGAGGAGAGACCCAGTACTTC. As protein: CASSQDFSTSGRGETQYF.

About this clone itself: The sample carries other DNA sequences with the same CDR3. This chain links TRBV5-1 with TRBJ1-1, with a weak D call TRBD1 (6 bases). The CDR3 is 13 amino acids. Germline CDR1 reads SGHRS; CDR2 reads YFSETQ. V was clipped by 3 bases and J by 1 base, with 7 bases between them. CDR3 coding DNA: TGCGCCAGCAGCTCACAGGGGAACACTGAAGCTTTCTTT. Translated, it gives CASSSQGNTEAFF.

The chain links TRBV7-2 to TRBJ2-7, with 12 bases lining up with TRBD2. This CDR3 contains 21 residues. Germline CDR1 reads SGHTA; CDR2 reads FQGNSA. The junction had 18 bases not matched to a gene; V was cut back by 0 bases and J by 3 bases. CDR3 amino acids: CASSLAPRTSGKVVPLYEQYF. The CDR3 DNA sequence: TGTGCCAGCAGCTTAGCGCCCAGGACTAGCGGGAAAGTCGTCCCCCTCTACGAGCAGTACTTC.

The V call is TRBV19, the J call TRBJ2-5; 10 bases map to TRBD2. From germline, CDR1 is LNHDA and CDR2 SQIVND (reference sequence). The V and J ends lost 2 bases and 4 bases, in that order; junction bases with no gene match: 7. This CDR3 region has 16 residues. In DNA, the CDR3 is TGTGCCAGTAGTATATTGGCTAGCGGGAGCGGAGAGACCCAGTACTTC. Its protein product is CASSILASGSGETQYF.

V usage is TRBV5-1 and J usage is TRBJ2-7, with 9 bases aligning to TRBD2. Trimming took 0 bases from V and 4 from J; bases not matched to a gene: 5. The CDR3 is made up of 15 amino acids. CDR1 and CDR2 (germline): SGHRS, YFSETQ. CDR3 coding DNA: TGCGCCAGCAGCTTGGTGGTAGCGGGAGATTACGAGCAGTACTTC. The encoded protein is CASSLVVAGDYEQYF.

This chain joins TRBV6-5 and TRBJ2-7, with TRBD1 matching over 9 bases. V lost 5 bases, J lost 5 bases, and 7 bases stayed unmatched. The V gene's germline CDR1 is MNHEY and CDR2 SVGAGI. The length of the CDR3 is 14 residues. This chain's CDR3 is CASSQRTGEDEQYF. DNA for the CDR3: TGTGCCAGCAGTCAGAGGACAGGGGAGGACGAGCAGTACTTC.

The J gene is TRBJ2-7, the V gene TRBV28; 8 nucleotides match TRBD2. This CDR3 is built from 15 residues. The V and J ends lost 6 bases and 0 bases, in that order; junction bases with no gene match: 7. Per germline, CDR1 MDHEN and CDR2 SYDVKM. The CDR3 is CASRRAGATSYEQYF. Here the CDR3 DNA reads TGTGCCAGCAGGAGAGCGGGAGCGACCTCCTACGAGCAGTACTTC.

The V and J genes are TRBV24-1 and TRBJ2-1; 10 positions agree with TRBD1. The CDR3 runs 16 residues. Germline CDR1 and CDR2: KGHDR and SFDVKD. The trim removed 10 bases at V and 0 bases at J, leaving 8 bases unmatched. This chain's CDR3 is CATRTGGVGSYNEQFF. The CDR3 DNA is TGTGCCACTCGGACAGGGGGTGTTGGCTCCTACAATGAGCAGTTCTTC.

V gene TRBV28 combines with J gene TRBJ2-7; D is possibly TRBD1 (6 bases). V shed 7 bases and J shed 0 bases, with 16 bases lying between them. Germline V CDR1 and CDR2: MDHEN, SYDVKM. The CDR3 totals 15 residues. The CDR3: CASTSDSSPSYEQYF. As DNA, the CDR3 is TGTGCCAGCACCTCGGACAGCTCTCCCTCCTACGAGCAGTACTTC.

This sequence joins TRBV7-3 and TRBJ2-3, with 12 bases matching TRBD2. With 5 bases clipped from V and 8 bases from J, the junction kept 8 bases outside the gene matches. Per germline, CDR1 SGHTA and CDR2 FQGTGA. This CDR3 contains 15 residues. The CDR3 bases are TGTGCCAGCAGCCCCCTAGCGGGAGGGCCTGCTACGCAGTATTTT. Protein sequence: CASSPLAGGPATQYF.

The rearrangement uses TRBV2 and TRBJ2-7, with 8 positions matching TRBD2. This CDR3 has 14 amino acids. Germline V gene data show CDR1 as SNHLY and CDR2 as FYNNEI. Trimming cost V 6 bases and J 1 base; bases outside gene matches: 5. The CDR3 spells CASSPGRGSYEQYF. CDR3 DNA: TGTGCCAGCAGCCCCGGGAGGGGGTCCTACGAGCAGTACTTC.

The chain carries TRBV28 and TRBJ1-2; a possible D gene is TRBD1 (6 bases). The germline V gene has CDR1 MDHEN and CDR2 SYDVKM. V lost 2 bases and J 6 bases, leaving 10 bases between the germline ends. The length of the CDR3 is 13 residues. CDR3 sequence reads: CASSLVSGDGYTF. CDR3 sequence (DNA): TGTGCCAGCAGTTTAGTATCAGGGGATGGCTACACCTTC.

The chain links TRBV19 to TRBJ2-7; 14 nucleotides line up with TRBD2. This CDR3 comprises 16 residues. J lost 1 base, V lost 10 bases, and 9 bases had no gene match. The V gene's germline CDR1 is LNHDA and CDR2 SQIVND (reference sequence). The CDR3 bases are TGTGCCACTAGACCCGGGACTAGCGGGAGATCCTACGAGCAGTACTTC. It specifies CATRPGTSGRSYEQYF.

The V and J genes are TRBV7-2 and TRBJ2-7, with D maybe TRBD2 (5 bases). The CDR3 spans 14 residues. CDR1 and CDR2 from the germline V gene are SGHTA and FQGNSA. Between the trimmed V and J ends, which lost 2 bases and 3 bases, there was a span of 11 bases. The CDR3 loop reads CASSLRMDFYEQYF. Written as DNA, the CDR3 is TGTGCCAGCAGCTTAAGGATGGACTTCTACGAGCAGTACTTC.

This clone was counted between two and nine times. The chain carries TRBV4-3 and TRBJ2-3; maybe TRBD1 (5 bases). Trimming took off 0 bases at V and 0 bases at J, with 7 bases between the two ends. Germline CDR1 and CDR2: LGHNA and YSLEER. The CDR3 consists of 15 residues. Here the CDR3 reads CASSQDRGSTDTQYF. The CDR3 coding sequence is TGCGCCAGCAGCCAAGATAGGGGTAGCACAGATACGCAGTATTTT.

The chain has TRBV7-9 and TRBJ2-1; 8 bases fit TRBD2. Per germline, CDR1 SEHNR and CDR2 FQNEAQ (reference sequence). V lost 3 bases to trimming and J lost 8 bases; unmatched junction nucleotides: 15. This CDR3 is 17 amino acids long. The DNA for the CDR3 is TGTGCCAGCAGCTTGTGGCTTAGCGGGACTTTTGGGGATGAGCAGTTCTTC. It codes for CASSLWLSGTFGDEQFF.

The V gene is TRBV2, the J gene TRBJ1-2; TRBD1 matches at 8 bases. The CDR3 totals 14 residues. Looked up from germline, CDR1 is SNHLY and CDR2 is FYNNEI. Unmatched junction bases numbered 10, after V lost 5 bases and J lost 8 bases. Here the CDR3 reads CASSNNDRGGGYTF. In nucleotides, the CDR3 is TGTGCCAGCAGTAACAACGACAGGGGTGGAGGCTACACCTTC.

This chain uses TRBV28 with TRBJ1-4, with D uncertain. Trimming shortened V by 6 bases and J by 0 bases, and 20 bases separated the two germline ends. The CDR3 loop spans 18 amino acids. Germline V lookup: CDR1 MDHEN, CDR2 SYDVKM. The CDR3 DNA follows: TGTGCCAGCAGACCCACCCTCTTAGACGGAGCAACTAATGAAAAACTGTTTTTT. Amino acid sequence: CASRPTLLDGATNEKLFF.

The sample holds a few counts of this clone. The gene calls are TRBV4-2 and TRBJ1-1, with TRBD1 matching over 8 bases. J was trimmed by 0 bases and V by 1 base; bases with no gene match: 1. Germline CDR1 reads LGHNA; CDR2 reads YNFKEQ. The CDR3 has 15 residues. The CDR3 region has the DNA TGTGCCAGCAGCCAAGGGGACAGGCTGAACACTGAAGCTTTCTTT. Translation: CASSQGDRLNTEAFF.

CDR3 sequence (DNA): TGTGCCAGCAGCTTAGAGTCAGGGCTACCGATACAAGAGACCCAGTACTTC. As protein: CASSLESGLPIQETQYF. The chain joins TRBV7-2 to TRBJ2-5; D may be TRBD1 (5 bases). Germline V CDR1 and CDR2: SGHTA, FQGNSA. There are 17 residues in the CDR3. Trimming took 1 base from V and 2 from J, leaving 17 bases between them.

V gene TRBV14 combines with J gene TRBJ2-7; tentatively, D is TRBD2 (5 bases). The CDR3 is 15 residues long. Deletions cut 1 base from V and 2 bases from J, with 12 bases between. Germline V CDR1 and CDR2: SGHDN, FVKESK. CDR3 nucleotide sequence: TGTGCCAGCAGCCAAGGTCTTGCGGGTCCCTACGAGCAGTACTTC. It codes for CASSQGLAGPYEQYF. The variable domain in full, with the rest retrieved from reference TRBV14 and TRBJ2-7, is EAGVTQFPSHSVIEKGQTVTLRCDPISGHDNLYWYRRVMGKEIKFLLHFVKESKQDESGMPNNRFLAERTGGTYSTLKVQPAELEDSGVYFCASSQGLAGPYEQYFGPGTRLTVT.

The chain is built from TRBV6-5 and TRBJ2-1, with 12 bases lining up with TRBD1. V gave up 2 bases and J gave up 7 bases; unmatched junction bases: 6. In germline, CDR1 is MNHEY, CDR2 SVGAGI. This CDR3 region has 16 residues. In nucleotides, the CDR3 is TGTGCCAGCAGTTACCAGGGACAGGGGGCCGTGAATGAGCAGTTCTTC. It translates to CASSYQGQGAVNEQFF.

In DNA, the CDR3 is TGTGCCAGCAGCTTTAGGGGGCGACTTCAGCCCCAGCATTTT. This encodes CASSFRGRLQPQHF. This chain connects TRBV5-4 to TRBJ1-5; TRBD1 matches 7 bases. The CDR3 is made up of 14 amino acids. The germline V gene has CDR1 SGHNT and CDR2 YYREEE (reference sequence). The V and J ends lost 2 bases and 6 bases, in that order; junction bases with no gene match: 5.